This T cell receptor (beta chain) was found in a study of blood T cell repertoires in COVID-19. CDR3 length: 15 amino acids. Trimming stripped 3 bases from V and 6 bases from J, with 16 bases between. The germline V gene encodes CDR1 SGHDT and CDR2 YYEEEE. Profiling relied on immunoSEQ multiplex PCR, and the TCRdb table lists in-frame clones only, not all of them. The sample carries 130,000 or so clones, less than 85% recorded once. This receptor was taken from a woman aged 55-70 years with acute or convalescent COVID-19. The genes are TRBV5-6 and TRBJ2-1; a weak D match, TRBD2 (5 bases). The source material was peripheral blood. CDR3 sequence: CASSSGTKFFNEQFF. CDR3 coding DNA: TGTGCCAGCAGCTCGGGAACTAAATTCTTCAATGAGCAGTTCTTC.